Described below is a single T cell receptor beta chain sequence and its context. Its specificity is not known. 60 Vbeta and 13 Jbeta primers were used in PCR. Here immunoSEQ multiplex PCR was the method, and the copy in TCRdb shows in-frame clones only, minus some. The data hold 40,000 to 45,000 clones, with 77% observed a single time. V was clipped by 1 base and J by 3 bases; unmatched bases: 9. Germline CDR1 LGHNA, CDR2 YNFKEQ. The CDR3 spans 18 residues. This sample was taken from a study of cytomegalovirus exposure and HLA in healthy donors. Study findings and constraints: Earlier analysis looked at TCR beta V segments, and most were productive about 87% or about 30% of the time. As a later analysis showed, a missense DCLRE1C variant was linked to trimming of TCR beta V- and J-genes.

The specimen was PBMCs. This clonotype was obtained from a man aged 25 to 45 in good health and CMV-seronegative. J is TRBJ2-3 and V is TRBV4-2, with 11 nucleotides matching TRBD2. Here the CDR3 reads CASSQAIGVAGGTDTQYF. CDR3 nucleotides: TGTGCCAGCAGCCAAGCAATCGGAGTAGCGGGAGGGACAGATACGCAGTATTTT.